This T cell receptor beta chain was observed in a study of OX40 agonist ivuxolimab in advanced cancers. Background on the whole study: The costimulatory receptor OX40 (CD134) was targeted by ivuxolimab, a fully human IgG2 agonistic monoclonal antibody. Intravenous ivuxolimab was administered to patients every 2 weeks at six dose levels: 0.01, 0.1, 0.3, 1.5, 3 and 10 mg/kg. Of the 50 to 55 dose-escalation patients, hepatocellular carcinoma was present in 19, melanoma in around 15, renal cell carcinoma in 9 and head and neck cancer in 9. A male proportion of under 85% and a mean age of around 60 years, ranging from about 23 to 79, were recorded for the dose-escalation cohort. Patients were allowed to have had prior anti-PD-1, anti-PD-L1 or anti-CTLA-4 therapy, and 40% of the dose-escalation patients had previously received checkpoint inhibitors. Partial responses were achieved by three dose-escalation patients, of whom one had hepatocellular carcinoma and two had cutaneous melanoma. The point of sequencing TCRbeta in the periphery was to test whether ivuxolimab changed TCR sequence diversity and drove clonal T-cell expansion. The paper covers the monotherapy dose-escalation part of the phase I ivuxolimab trial, which included N ≈ 50 patients.

The investigation overall reported the following: Low levels of normalized T-cell clonal expansion were also seen in some patients who did not respond. In the 0.1-3.0 mg/kg groups, partial responders were among the patients with the lowest normalized peripheral clonal expansion, particularly in CD8+ T cells. Which antigens the clonally expanded peripheral T cells were specific for was not determined. After ivuxolimab, CD8+ T cells had more expanded clones than CD4+ T cells on average. At doses of 0.1 to 3.0 mg/kg, clonal expansion of both CD4+ and CD8+ blood T cells was observed from baseline to week 6.

The trial excluded patients who had a history of autoimmune disease or who were on systemic immunosuppression. Peripheral blood for TCR sequencing was collected from all dose cohorts at baseline, on cycle 4 day 1, and on cycle 7 day 1. The samples were drawn from a first-in-human, open-label, multicenter phase I dose-escalation trial of ivuxolimab. The trial enrolled adults with locally advanced or metastatic head and neck squamous cell, hepatocellular, melanoma or renal cell carcinoma. Before TCR sequencing, CD4+ T cells and CD8+ T cells from peripheral blood were sorted into separate populations. On this clone: Its antigen specificity is not known. Within one base of it there is no much larger clone, and no base qualities were kept.

For sequencing of the TCRbeta CDR3 region, genomic DNA was extracted from the sorted cells. The immunoSEQ Assay was used for sequencing of TCRbeta CDR3 regions. Drawn from immuneACCESS, this table holds only the in-frame rearrangements with V and J called that TCRdb kept. Clones are partly lost; checked studies trace under half to an unresolved V gene and leave the rest unexplained. The sample table holds 8,000 to 13,000 clones, of which around 80% were seen once. Approximately 28% of the sample is held by the ten biggest clonotypes. Based on the germline V gene, the CDR1 and CDR2 sequences are SGDLS and YYNGEE. Trimming accounts for 2 bases at V and 4 bases at J, while the number of junction bases matched to no gene is 1. Reading from cysteine to phenylalanine, the CDR3 counts 16 amino acids. Just the 48-base CDR3 DNA is kept, in frame starting at base 1.

The receptor was derived from an adult with an advanced solid tumor such as melanoma, head and neck, liver or kidney cancer. In this chain, TRBV9 is recombined with TRBJ2-3; 16 bases in between match TRBD2. The material sequenced was CD4+ or CD8+ T cells sorted from blood, taken in a trial of the OX40 agonist ivuxolimab. The CDR3 sequence is CASSVGTSGRADTQYF. The nucleotide sequence reads as follows: TGTGCCAGCAGCGTGGGGACTAGCGGGAGGGCAGATACGCAGTATTTT.